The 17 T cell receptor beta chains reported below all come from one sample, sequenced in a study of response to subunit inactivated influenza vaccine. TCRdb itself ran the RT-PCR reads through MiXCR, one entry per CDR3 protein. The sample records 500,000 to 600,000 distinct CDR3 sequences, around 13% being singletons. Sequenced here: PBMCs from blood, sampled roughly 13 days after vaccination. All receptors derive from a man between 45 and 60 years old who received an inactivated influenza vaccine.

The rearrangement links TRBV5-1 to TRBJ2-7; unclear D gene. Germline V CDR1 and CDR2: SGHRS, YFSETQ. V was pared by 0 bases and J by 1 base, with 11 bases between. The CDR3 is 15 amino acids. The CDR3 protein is CASSLEPLTSYEQYF. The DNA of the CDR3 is TGCGCCAGCAGCTTGGAGCCACTAACGTCCTACGAGCAGTACTTC.

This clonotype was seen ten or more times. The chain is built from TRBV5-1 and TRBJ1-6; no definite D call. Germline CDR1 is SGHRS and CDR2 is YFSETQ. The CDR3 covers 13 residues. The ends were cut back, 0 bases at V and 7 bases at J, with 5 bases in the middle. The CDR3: CASSLEYNSPLHF. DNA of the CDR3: TGCGCCAGCAGCTTGGAATACAATTCACCCCTCCACTTT.

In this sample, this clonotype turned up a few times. The CDR3 sequence is CASSLSTGENQPQHF. CDR3 nucleotides: TGCGCCAGCAGCTTGTCGACAGGGGAAAATCAGCCCCAGCATTTT. This chain connects TRBV5-1 to TRBJ1-5; 8 bases agree with TRBD1. This CDR3 contains 15 residues. Germline V gives CDR1 SGHRS, CDR2 YFSETQ. V gave up 1 base and J gave up 4 bases; unmatched junction bases: 4.

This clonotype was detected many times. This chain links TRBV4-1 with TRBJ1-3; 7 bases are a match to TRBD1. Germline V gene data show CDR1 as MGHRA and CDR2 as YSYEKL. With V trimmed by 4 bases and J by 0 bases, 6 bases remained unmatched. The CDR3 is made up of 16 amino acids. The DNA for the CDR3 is TGCGCCAGCAGCCGGACTGGACAGGACTCTGGAAACACCATATATTTT. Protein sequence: CASSRTGQDSGNTIYF.

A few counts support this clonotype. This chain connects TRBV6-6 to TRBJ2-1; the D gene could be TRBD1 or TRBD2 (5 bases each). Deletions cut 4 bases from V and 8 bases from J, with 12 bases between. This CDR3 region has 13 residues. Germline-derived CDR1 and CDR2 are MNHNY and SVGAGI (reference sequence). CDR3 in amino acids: CASSWDGLDEQFF. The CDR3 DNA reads TGTGCCAGCAGTTGGGACGGCCTCGATGAGCAGTTCTTC.

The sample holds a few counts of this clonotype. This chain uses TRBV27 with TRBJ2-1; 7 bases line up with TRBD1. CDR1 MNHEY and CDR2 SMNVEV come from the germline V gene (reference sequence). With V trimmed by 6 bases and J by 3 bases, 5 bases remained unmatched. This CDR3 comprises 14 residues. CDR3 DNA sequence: TGTGCCAGCAGGATGACAGGGAACTACAATGAGCAGTTCTTC. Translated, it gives CASRMTGNYNEQFF.

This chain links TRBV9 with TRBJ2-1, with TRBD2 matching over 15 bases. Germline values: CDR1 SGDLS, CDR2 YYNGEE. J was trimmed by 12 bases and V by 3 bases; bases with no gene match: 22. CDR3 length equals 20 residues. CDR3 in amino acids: CASSEPLGLAGGSYSSGQFF. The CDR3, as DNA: TGTGCCAGCAGCGAGCCTTTGGGACTAGCGGGAGGATCGTATTCGTCTGGGCAGTTCTTC.

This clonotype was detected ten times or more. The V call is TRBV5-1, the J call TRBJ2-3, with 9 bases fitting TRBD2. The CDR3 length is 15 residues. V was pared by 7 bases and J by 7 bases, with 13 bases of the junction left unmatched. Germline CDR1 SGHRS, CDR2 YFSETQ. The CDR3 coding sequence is TGCGCCAGCCGCCGGACTAGCGATACCAGGCATACGCAGTATTTT. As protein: CASRRTSDTRHTQYF.

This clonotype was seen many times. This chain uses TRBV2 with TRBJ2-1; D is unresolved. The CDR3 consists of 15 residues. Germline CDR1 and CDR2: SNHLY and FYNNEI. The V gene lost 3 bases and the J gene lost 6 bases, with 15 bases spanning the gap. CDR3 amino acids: CASSDDRARGNEQFF. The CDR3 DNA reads TGTGCCAGCAGTGACGACCGGGCTCGAGGCAATGAGCAGTTCTTC.

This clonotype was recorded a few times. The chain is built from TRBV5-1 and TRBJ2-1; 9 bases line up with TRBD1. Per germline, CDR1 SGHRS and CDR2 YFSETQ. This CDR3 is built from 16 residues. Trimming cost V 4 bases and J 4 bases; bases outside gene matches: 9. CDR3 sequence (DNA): TGCGCCAGCAGCAAACTGACAGGGGGAGGGTACAATGAGCAGTTCTTC. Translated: CASSKLTGGGYNEQFF.

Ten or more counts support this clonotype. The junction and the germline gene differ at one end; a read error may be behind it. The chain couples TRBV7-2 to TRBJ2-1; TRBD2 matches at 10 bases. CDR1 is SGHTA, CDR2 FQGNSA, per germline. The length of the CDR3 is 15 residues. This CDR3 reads CASSLAGGTYNEQFF. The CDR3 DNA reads TGTGCCAGCAGTTTAGCGGGAGGCACCTACAATGAGCAGTTCTTC.

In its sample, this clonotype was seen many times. The CDR3 nucleotides are TGCAGCGTGACCTGGGGCTACGAGCAGTACTTC. Residues: CSVTWGYEQYF. This chain connects TRBV29-1 to TRBJ2-7; D unclear. The CDR3 sequence is 11 residues long. Germline CDR1 and CDR2: SQVTM and ANQGSEA. Trimming removed 6 bases at V and 3 bases at J, with 9 bases between.

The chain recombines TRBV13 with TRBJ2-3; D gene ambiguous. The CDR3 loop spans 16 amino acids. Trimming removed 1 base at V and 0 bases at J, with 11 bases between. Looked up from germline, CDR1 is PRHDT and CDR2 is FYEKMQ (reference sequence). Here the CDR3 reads CASSLAWLSSTDTQYF. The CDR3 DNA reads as TGTGCCAGCAGCTTAGCCTGGTTATCTAGCACAGATACGCAGTATTTT.

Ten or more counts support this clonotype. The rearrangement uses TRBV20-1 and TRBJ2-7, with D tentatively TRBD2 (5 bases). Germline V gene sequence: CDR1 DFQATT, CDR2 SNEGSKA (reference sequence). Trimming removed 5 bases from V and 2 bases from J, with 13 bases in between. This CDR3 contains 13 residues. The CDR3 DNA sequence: TGCAGTGCTTGGGCGGGTGGGACCTACGAGCAGTACTTC. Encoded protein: CSAWAGGTYEQYF.

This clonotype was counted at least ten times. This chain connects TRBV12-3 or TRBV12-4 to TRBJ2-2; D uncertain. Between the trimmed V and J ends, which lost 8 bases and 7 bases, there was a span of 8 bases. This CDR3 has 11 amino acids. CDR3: CASYMNGELFF. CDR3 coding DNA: TGTGCCAGCTACATGAACGGGGAGCTGTTTTTT.

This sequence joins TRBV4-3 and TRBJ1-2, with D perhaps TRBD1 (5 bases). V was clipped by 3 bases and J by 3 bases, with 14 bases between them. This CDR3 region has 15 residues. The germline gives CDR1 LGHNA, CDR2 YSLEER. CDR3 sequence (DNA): TGCGCCAGCAGCCAGGAAGGGGCCGCGGACTATGGCTACACCTTC. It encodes CASSQEGAADYGYTF.

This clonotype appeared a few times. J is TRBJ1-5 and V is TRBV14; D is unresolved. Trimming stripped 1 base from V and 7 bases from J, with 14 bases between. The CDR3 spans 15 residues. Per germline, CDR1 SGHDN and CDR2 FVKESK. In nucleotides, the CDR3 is TGTGCCAGCAGCCAAGTACGCGTCAGTCCCCAGCCCCAGCATTTT. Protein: CASSQVRVSPQPQHF.